This TCR beta chain originates from a study of blood T cell repertoires in COVID-19. Authors' analysis steps: Amplification of reference gene primers was used by the study to estimate nucleated cell counts. TCRdb's copy holds only in-frame clones and misses some; the assay was immunoSEQ multiplex PCR. The V and J calls and the clone size are those of that table, but D and trimming were determined from the DNA. The sample has about 130,000 clones, roughly four fifths seen once. Recruitment covered 25 or so US areas and drew participants whose ages spanned about 18 to 95 years. Membership in each cohort depended on participant-reported clinical history. Among Cohort 3 donors, those recovered had two negative PCRs, clearance, or symptom resolution. This CDR3 is 18 amino acids long. Germline V gives CDR1 SGHDT, CDR2 YYEEEE. V shed 2 bases and J 3 bases; nucleotides not matched to a gene: 11.

The source of this sequence is a man aged 25 to 45 who had recovered from COVID-19. The rearrangement links TRBV5-6 to TRBJ2-2; 9 bases are shared with TRBD1. Sequenced sample: PBMCs or T cells enriched from blood (not recorded which). CDR3 coding DNA: TGTGCCAGCAGCTTCGGGACAGGGACCCCTGGGGACACCGGGGAGCTGTTTTTT. Translating gives CASSFGTGTPGDTGELFF.